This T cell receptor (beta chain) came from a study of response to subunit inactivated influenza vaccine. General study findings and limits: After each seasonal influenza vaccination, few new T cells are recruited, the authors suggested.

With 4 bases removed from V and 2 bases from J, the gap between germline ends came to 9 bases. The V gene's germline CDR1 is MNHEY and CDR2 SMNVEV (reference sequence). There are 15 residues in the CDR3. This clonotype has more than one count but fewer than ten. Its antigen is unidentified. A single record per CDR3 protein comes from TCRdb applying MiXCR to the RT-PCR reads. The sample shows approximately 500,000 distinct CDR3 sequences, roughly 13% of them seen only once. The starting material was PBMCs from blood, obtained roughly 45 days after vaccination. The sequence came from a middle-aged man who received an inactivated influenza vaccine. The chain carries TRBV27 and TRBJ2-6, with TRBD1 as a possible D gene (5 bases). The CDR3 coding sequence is TGTGCCAGCAGTTCCGGACAAGCTGGGGCCAACGTCCTGACTTTC. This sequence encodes CASSSGQAGANVLTF.